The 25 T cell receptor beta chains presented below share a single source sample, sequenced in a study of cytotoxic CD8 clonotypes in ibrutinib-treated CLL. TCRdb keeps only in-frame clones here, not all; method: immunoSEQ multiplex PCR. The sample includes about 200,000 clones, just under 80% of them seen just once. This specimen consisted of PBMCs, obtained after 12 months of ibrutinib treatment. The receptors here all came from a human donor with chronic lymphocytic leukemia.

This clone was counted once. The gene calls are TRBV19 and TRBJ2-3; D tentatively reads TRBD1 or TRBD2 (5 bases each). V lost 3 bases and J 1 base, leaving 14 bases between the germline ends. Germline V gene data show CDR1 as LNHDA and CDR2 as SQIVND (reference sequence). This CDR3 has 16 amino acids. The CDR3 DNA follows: TGTGCCAGTAGTATGAAGTTGCAGGGAGGCACAGATACGCAGTATTTT. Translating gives CASSMKLQGGTDTQYF.

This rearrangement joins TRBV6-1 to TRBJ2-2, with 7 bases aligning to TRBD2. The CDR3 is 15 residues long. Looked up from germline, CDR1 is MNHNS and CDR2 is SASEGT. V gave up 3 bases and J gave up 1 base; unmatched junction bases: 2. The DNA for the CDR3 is TGTGCCAGCAGTGACTCTAGCGGGAACACCGGGGAGCTGTTTTTT. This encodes CASSDSSGNTGELFF.

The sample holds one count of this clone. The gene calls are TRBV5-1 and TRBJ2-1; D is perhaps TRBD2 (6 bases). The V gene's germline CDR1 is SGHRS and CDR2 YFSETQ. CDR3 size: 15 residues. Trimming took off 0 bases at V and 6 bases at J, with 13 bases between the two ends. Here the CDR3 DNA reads TGCGCCAGCAGCTTGGCCTGGCTCGGGGGCAATGAGCAGTTCTTC. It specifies CASSLAWLGGNEQFF.

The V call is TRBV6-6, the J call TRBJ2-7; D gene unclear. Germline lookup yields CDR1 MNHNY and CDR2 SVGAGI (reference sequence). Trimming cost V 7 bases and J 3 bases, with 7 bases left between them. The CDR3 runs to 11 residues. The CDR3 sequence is CASTLGYEQYF. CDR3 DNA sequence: TGTGCCAGCACCCTAGGCTACGAGCAGTACTTC.

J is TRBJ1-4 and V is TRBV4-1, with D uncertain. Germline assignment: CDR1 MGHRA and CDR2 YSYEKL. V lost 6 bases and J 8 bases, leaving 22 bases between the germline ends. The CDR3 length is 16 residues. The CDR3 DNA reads TGCGCCAGCAGAAATCAAGGCTGGGGAGGAGGGGAAAAACTGTTTTTT. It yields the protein CASRNQGWGGGEKLFF.

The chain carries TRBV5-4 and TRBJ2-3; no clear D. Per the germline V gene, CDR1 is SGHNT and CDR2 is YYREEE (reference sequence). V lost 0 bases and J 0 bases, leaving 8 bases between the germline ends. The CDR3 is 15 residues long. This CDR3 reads CASSLETPSTDTQYF. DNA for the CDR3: TGTGCCAGCAGCTTGGAAACACCTAGCACAGATACGCAGTATTTT.

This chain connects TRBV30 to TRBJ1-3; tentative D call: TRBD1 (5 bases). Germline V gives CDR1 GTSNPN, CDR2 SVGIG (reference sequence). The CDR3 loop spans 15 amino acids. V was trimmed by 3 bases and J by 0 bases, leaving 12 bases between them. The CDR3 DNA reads TGTGCCTGGAGGGCAGGGTTCATCTCTGGAAACACCATATATTTT. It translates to CAWRAGFISGNTIYF. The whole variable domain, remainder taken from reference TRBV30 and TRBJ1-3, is SQTIHQWPATLVQPVGSPLSLECTVEGTSNPNLYWYRQAAGRGLQLLFYSVGIGQISSEVPQNLSASRPQDRQFILSSKKLLLSDSGFYLCAWRAGFISGNTIYFGEGSWLTVV.

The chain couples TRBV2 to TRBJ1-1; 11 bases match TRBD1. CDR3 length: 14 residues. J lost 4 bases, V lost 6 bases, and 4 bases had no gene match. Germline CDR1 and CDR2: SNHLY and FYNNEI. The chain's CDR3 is CASSGTGGTTEAFF. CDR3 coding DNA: TGTGCCAGCAGCGGGACAGGGGGTACCACTGAAGCTTTCTTT. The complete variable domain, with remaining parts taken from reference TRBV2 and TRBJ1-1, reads EPEVTQTPSHQVTQMGQEVILRCVPISNHLYFYWYRQILGQKVEFLVSFYNNEISEKSEIFDDQFSVERPDGSNFTLKIRSTKLEDSAMYFCASSGTGGTTEAFFGQGTRLTVV.

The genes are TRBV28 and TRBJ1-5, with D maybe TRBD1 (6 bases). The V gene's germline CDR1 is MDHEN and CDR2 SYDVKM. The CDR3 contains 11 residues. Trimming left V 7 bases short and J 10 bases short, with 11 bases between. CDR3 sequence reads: CASKRDTPQHF. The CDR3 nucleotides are TGTGCCAGCAAAAGGGACACCCCCCAGCATTTT.

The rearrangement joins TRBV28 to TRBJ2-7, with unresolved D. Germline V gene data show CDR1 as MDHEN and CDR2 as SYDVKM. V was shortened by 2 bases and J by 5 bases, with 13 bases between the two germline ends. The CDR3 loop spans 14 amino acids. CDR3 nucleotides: TGTGCCAGCAGTTTACCAGAGCTCCTAGACGAGCAGTACTTC. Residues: CASSLPELLDEQYF.

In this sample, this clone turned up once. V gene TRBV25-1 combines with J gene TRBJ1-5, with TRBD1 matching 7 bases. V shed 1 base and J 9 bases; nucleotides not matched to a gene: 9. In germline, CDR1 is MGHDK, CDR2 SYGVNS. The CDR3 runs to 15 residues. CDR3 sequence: CASSELGQVYGPQHF. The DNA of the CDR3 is TGTGCCAGCAGTGAATTAGGACAGGTCTACGGGCCCCAGCATTTT.

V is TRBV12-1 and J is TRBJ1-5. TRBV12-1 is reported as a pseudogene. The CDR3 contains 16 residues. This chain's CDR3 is CASSPWGGAHDQPQHF. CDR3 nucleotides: TGTGCCAGCAGCCCCTGGGGAGGGGCCCATGATCAGCCCCAGCATTTT.

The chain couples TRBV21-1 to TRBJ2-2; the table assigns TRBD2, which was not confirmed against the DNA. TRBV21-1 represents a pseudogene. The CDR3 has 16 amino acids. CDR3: CASSNVEREGYGELFF. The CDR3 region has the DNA TGTGCCAGCAGCAACGTAGAACGGGAGGGCTACGGGGAGCTGTTTTTT.

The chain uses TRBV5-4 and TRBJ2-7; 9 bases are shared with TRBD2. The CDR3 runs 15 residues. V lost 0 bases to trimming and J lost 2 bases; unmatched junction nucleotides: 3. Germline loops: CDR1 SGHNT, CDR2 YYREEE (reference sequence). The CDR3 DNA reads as TGTGCCAGCAGCTTGGGTGGCGGGGGGGCCTACGAGCAGTACTTC. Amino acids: CASSLGGGGAYEQYF.

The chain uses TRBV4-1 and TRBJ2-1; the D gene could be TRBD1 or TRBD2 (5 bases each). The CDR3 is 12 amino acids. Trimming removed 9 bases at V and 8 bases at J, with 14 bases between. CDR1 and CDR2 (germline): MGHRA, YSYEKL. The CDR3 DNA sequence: TGCGCCAGTACGGGGCGAGTCTATGAGCAGTTCTTC. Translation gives CASTGRVYEQFF.

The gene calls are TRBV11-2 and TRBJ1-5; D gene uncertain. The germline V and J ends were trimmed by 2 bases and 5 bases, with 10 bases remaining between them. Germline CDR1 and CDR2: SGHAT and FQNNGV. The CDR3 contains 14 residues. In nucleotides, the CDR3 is TGTGCCAGCAGCTTATTGGGGTCCTATCAGCCCCAGCATTTT. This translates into CASSLLGSYQPQHF.

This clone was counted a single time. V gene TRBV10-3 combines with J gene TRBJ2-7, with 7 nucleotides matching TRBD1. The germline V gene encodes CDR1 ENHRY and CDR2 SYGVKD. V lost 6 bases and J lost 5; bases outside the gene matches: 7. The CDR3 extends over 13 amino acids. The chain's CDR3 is CAIRGTGAHEQYF. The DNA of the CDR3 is TGTGCCATCAGAGGTACAGGGGCCCACGAGCAGTACTTC.

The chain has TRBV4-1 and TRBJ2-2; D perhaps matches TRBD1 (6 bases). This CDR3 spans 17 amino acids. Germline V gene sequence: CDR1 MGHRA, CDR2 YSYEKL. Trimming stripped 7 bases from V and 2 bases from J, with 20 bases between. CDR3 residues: CASNPLERGGNTGELFF. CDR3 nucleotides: TGCGCCAGCAACCCCTTGGAGAGAGGGGGAAACACCGGGGAGCTGTTTTTT.

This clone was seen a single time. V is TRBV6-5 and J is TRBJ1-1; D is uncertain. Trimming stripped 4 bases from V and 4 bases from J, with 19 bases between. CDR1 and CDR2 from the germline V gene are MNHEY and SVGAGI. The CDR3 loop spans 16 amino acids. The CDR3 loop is CASSFQPQGLATEAFF. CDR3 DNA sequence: TGTGCCAGCAGTTTTCAGCCCCAAGGACTCGCCACTGAAGCTTTCTTT.

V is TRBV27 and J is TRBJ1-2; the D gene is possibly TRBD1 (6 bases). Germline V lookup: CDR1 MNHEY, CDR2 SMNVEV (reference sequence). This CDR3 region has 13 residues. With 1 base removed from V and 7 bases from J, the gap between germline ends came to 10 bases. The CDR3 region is CASSLLTGFGYTF. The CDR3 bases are TGTGCCAGCAGTTTATTAACAGGGTTTGGCTACACCTTC.

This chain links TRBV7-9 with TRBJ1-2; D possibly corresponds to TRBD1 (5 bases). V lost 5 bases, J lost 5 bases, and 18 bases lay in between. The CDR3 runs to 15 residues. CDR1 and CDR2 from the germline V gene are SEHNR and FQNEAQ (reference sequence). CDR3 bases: TGTGCCAGCAGCCCCGGACAAGCTCCCAGATATGGCTACACCTTC. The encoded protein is CASSPGQAPRYGYTF.

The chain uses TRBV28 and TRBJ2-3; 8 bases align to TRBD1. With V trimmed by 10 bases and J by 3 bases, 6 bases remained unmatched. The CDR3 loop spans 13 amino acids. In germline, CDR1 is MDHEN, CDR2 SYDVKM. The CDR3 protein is CAISGQGTDTQYF. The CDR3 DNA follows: TGTGCCATTTCTGGACAGGGAACAGATACGCAGTATTTT.

This CDR3 is CASSMAAERTDTQYF. The CDR3 bases are TGCGCCAGCAGCATGGCAGCGGAGAGGACAGATACGCAGTATTTT. The rearrangement links TRBV5-1 to TRBJ2-3; D possibly corresponds to TRBD2 (5 bases). Looked up from germline, CDR1 is SGHRS and CDR2 is YFSETQ. The V end lost 4 bases, the J end lost 3 bases, and 15 bases lay between the germline ends. The CDR3 totals 15 residues.

Here the CDR3 DNA reads TGTGCCAGCAGCGTCCAGGGAGATGAAAAACTGTTTTTT. Translating gives CASSVQGDEKLFF. The J gene is TRBJ1-4, the V gene TRBV9, with D tentatively TRBD1 (5 bases). This CDR3 has 13 amino acids. CDR1 and CDR2 (germline): SGDLS, YYNGEE. The V gene lost 2 bases and the J gene lost 6 bases, with 8 bases spanning the gap.

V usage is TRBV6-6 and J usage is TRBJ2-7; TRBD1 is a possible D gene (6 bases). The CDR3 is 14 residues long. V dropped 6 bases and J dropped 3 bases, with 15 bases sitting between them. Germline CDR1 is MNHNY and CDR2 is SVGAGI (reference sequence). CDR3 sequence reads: CASSHQTGHYEQYF. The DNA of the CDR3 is TGTGCCAGCAGCCATCAGACAGGCCACTACGAGCAGTACTTC.